This TCR beta chain was captured by sequencing in a study of blood T cell repertoires in COVID-19. Overall study context: Italy, Spain and the United States were the sources of the convalescent and acute COVID-19 samples. PBMCs, B-cell-depleted T cells, or T cells provided the cDNA or gDNA that made up the material.

This CDR3 contains 15 residues. V lost 0 bases to trimming and J lost 5 bases; unmatched junction nucleotides: 4. Per the germline V gene, CDR1 is SGHVS and CDR2 is FQNEAQ. The authors' processing: The assay estimated nucleated cells by amplifying reference gene primers. Measured with immunoSEQ multiplex PCR; TCRdb has only the in-frame clones, and not every one. Clone size and V and J calls were adopted from that table, with D and trimming inferred from the DNA. The table records tens of thousands of clones, approximately 84% of them present only once. J is TRBJ1-5 and V is TRBV7-8, with 7 bases matching TRBD1. Sequencing input: peripheral blood. The clonotype comes from a man in his sixties with acute or convalescent COVID-19. The CDR3 region is CASSLAPGQYQPQHF. For the CDR3, the DNA is TGTGCCAGCAGCTTAGCTCCGGGACAGTATCAGCCCCAGCATTTT.